These T cell receptor beta chains were read from a single sample in a study of early T cells in non-severe SARS-CoV-2 infection. TCRdb independently ran MiXCR on the 5' RACE reads; one entry per CDR3 protein. Counted here are tens of thousands of distinct CDR3 sequences, more than 12% occurring once; the ten biggest clones make up over 4%. The specimen comprised whole blood, sampled at baseline. These receptors all stem from an adult who was a healthcare worker with PCR-confirmed SARS-CoV-2 infection or an uninfected control (not recorded which). CDR3s include the opening cysteine and the closing phenylalanine or tryptophan. Fields, in order: D gene, clone size, CDR3 length, V gene, J gene, CDR3 protein, CDR3 DNA. A D gene is named only where the DNA matches it firmly. Clone sizes are given selectively: once, few, many, or a class where the clone is expanded.

>TRBD2|few|16|TRBV18|TRBJ2-3
CASSPQGGLATDTQYF
TGTGCCAGCTCACCCCAGGGTGGACTAGCCACAGATACGCAGTATTTT
>.|medium-sized|14|TRBV11-2|TRBJ2-1
CASSGVNSYNEQFF
TGTGCCAGTTCGGGGGTTAACTCCTACAATGAGCAGTTCTTC
>.|few|15|TRBV28|TRBJ1-6
CASSLGGTANSPLHF
TGTGCCAGCAGTTTAGGGGGGACGGCCAATTCACCCCTCCACTTT
>.|.|17|TRBV4-2|TRBJ2-7
CASSHPTQSGNTCEQYF
TGTGCCAGCAGCCACCCCACGCAGTCGGGGAACACCTGCGAGCAGTACTTC
>.|many|12|TRBV20-1|TRBJ2-7
CSASRTIYEQYF
TGCAGTGCTAGCCGAACCATTTACGAGCAGTACTTC
>.|many|15|TRBV9|TRBJ2-1
CASSVLPEGHNEQFF
TGTGCCAGCAGCGTACTCCCGGAGGGTCACAATGAGCAGTTCTTC
>.|few|14|TRBV12-3/TRBV12-4|TRBJ1-2
CASSPPGAPRGYTF
TGTGCCAGCAGTCCCCCAGGGGCGCCCCGGGGCTACACCTTC
>.|.|12|TRBV11-1|TRBJ2-5
CASSSGADPQYF
TGTGCCAGCAGTTCCGGCGCGGACCCCCAGTACTTC
>.|few|14|TRBV10-2|TRBJ1-5
CASSGTVQRQPQHF
TGCGCCAGCAGTGGGACAGTCCAAAGGCAGCCCCAGCATTTT
>.|many|14|TRBV27|TRBJ2-1
CASTTPGHNNEQFF
TGTGCCAGCACCACGCCGGGACATAACAATGAGCAGTTCTTC
>.|.|15|TRBV9|TRBJ2-3
CASSAGLVSTDTQYF
TGTGCCAGCAGCGCTGGCCTAGTGAGCACAGATACGCAGTATTTT
>.|.|11|TRBV7-9|TRBJ2-7
CASSWAHEQYF
TGTGCCAGCAGCTGGGCCCACGAGCAGTACTTC
>TRBD2|few|14|TRBV7-6|TRBJ2-7
CASSRRLAGYEQYF
TGTGCCAGCAGCCGGCGACTAGCTGGGTACGAGCAGTACTTC
>TRBD1|few|13|TRBV5-4|TRBJ2-7
CASSFAGGYEQYF
TGTGCCAGCAGCTTTGCAGGGGGCTACGAGCAGTACTTC
>.|.|13|TRBV5-1|TRBJ2-1
CASSIGGVNEQFF
TGCGCCAGCAGCATAGGGGGTGTAAATGAGCAGTTCTTC
>.|few|13|TRBV5-1|TRBJ1-1
CASSSSPRQEAFF
TGCGCCAGCAGCTCCTCCCCGAGGCAAGAAGCTTTCTTT
>.|.|16|TRBV7-2|TRBJ1-5
CASSLTGTISNQPQHF
TGTGCCAGCAGCTTAACCGGGACCATTAGCAATCAGCCCCAGCATTTT
>.|many|16|TRBV28|TRBJ2-7
CASSSTGRAGGYEQYF
TGTGCCAGCAGTTCAACCGGACGGGCCGGGGGCTACGAGCAGTACTTC
>TRBD1|medium-sized|14|TRBV28|TRBJ2-4
CASMDRLAKNIQYF
TGTGCCAGCATGGACAGGCTGGCCAAAAACATTCAGTACTTC
>.|many|13|TRBV6-5|TRBJ1-1
CASSSHQNTEAFF
TGTGCCAGCAGTTCCCACCAGAACACTGAAGCTTTCTTT
>.|.|13|TRBV7-9|TRBJ1-2
CASSLGPTYGYTF
TGTGCCAGCAGCTTAGGGCCGACGTATGGCTACACCTTC
>.|.|16|TRBV13|TRBJ2-3
CASSPRLRRSGDTQYF
TGTGCCAGCAGCCCCAGGTTGCGCCGCTCAGGAGATACGCAGTATTTT
>TRBD1|.|17|TRBV18|TRBJ2-1
CASSTKLGQAIYNEQFF
TGTGCCAGCTCTACCAAGCTCGGACAGGCCATCTACAATGAGCAGTTCTTC
>.|many|14|TRBV20-1|TRBJ2-5
CSATGGRIQETQYF
TGCAGTGCGACTGGGGGGCGGATCCAAGAGACCCAGTACTTC
>.|few|14|TRBV5-6|TRBJ2-3
CASSGGRLTDTQYF
TGTGCCAGCAGCGGTGGGAGACTCACAGATACGCAGTATTTT
>TRBD2|.|15|TRBV20-1|TRBJ2-3
CSATIQTSGSDTQYF
TGCAGTGCTACCATTCAGACTAGCGGGAGTGATACGCAGTATTTT
>TRBD2|few|16|TRBV11-2|TRBJ2-7
CASSLLGLAGIHEQYF
TGTGCCAGCAGCTTACTTGGACTAGCGGGAATCCACGAGCAGTACTTC
>.|.|12|TRBV20-1|TRBJ2-7
CSARRGSYEQYF
TGCAGTGCTAGGAGGGGGTCCTACGAGCAGTACTTC
>.|few|13|TRBV14|TRBJ2-7
CASSQGLQLEQYF
TGTGCCAGCAGCCAAGGTTTACAGCTAGAGCAGTACTTC
>TRBD1|few|15|TRBV18|TRBJ2-7
CASSRTPGGEYEQYF
TGTGCCAGCTCACGAACCCCAGGGGGCGAATACGAGCAGTACTTC
>TRBD1|few|15|TRBV27|TRBJ2-1
CASSLSQGQAYEQFF
TGTGCCAGCAGCTTGTCCCAGGGACAGGCCTATGAGCAGTTCTTC
>.|.|14|TRBV3-1|TRBJ2-3
CASSQQTRSDTQYF
TGTGCCAGCAGCCAGCAGACTAGATCAGATACGCAGTATTTT
>.|many|16|TRBV23-1|TRBJ2-7
CASSEGPLRINYEQYF
TGCGCCAGCAGCGAGGGGCCATTGCGGATTAACTACGAGCAGTACTTC
>TRBD1|once|14|TRBV5-1|TRBJ2-4
CASSKDRGDDIQYF
TGCGCCAGCAGCAAGGACAGGGGAGATGACATTCAGTACTTC
>.|.|13|TRBV27|TRBJ2-3
CASSPGGADTQYF
TGTGCCAGCAGCCCCGGGGGCGCAGATACGCAGTATTTT
>TRBD2|few|15|TRBV18|TRBJ2-3
CASSPAGGSTDTQYF
TGTGCCAGCTCACCGGCGGGAGGTAGCACAGATACGCAGTATTTT
>.|few|12|TRBV7-2|TRBJ2-5
CASRTYQETQYF
TGTGCCAGCAGGACATACCAAGAGACCCAGTACTTC
>.|.|14|TRBV12-5|TRBJ2-7
CASGFGVGSYEQYF
TGTGCTAGTGGTTTTGGGGTTGGGTCCTACGAGCAGTACTTC
>.|.|12|TRBV12-5|TRBJ1-5
CASGLGGQPQHF
TGTGCTAGTGGTTTGGGGGGACAGCCCCAGCATTTT
>TRBD1|few|15|TRBV5-1|TRBJ1-2
CASSPAGQDLYGYTF
TGCGCCAGCAGCCCGGCAGGACAGGATCTCTATGGCTACACCTTC
>.|.|13|TRBV6-5|TRBJ1-1
CASSYHLNTEAFF
TGTGCCAGCAGTTACCATTTGAACACTGAAGCTTTCTTT
>.|.|14|TRBV7-8|TRBJ2-1
CASSQLRGQLEQFF
TGTGCCAGCAGCCAGCTGCGAGGACAGCTTGAGCAGTTCTTC
>.|few|12|TRBV28|TRBJ2-3
CASSVWGDTQYF
TGTGCCAGCAGTGTCTGGGGCGATACGCAGTATTTT
>.|few|15|TRBV6-5|TRBJ2-7
CASSYVEGSSYEQYF
TGTGCCAGCAGTTATGTTGAGGGGAGCTCCTACGAGCAGTACTTC
>.|few|11|TRBV6-1|TRBJ1-1
CASSASIEAFF
TGTGCCAGCAGTGCCTCCATTGAAGCTTTCTTT
>.|.|13|TRBV30|TRBJ2-3
CAWSVPGPYTQYF
TGTGCCTGGAGTGTACCCGGACCCTATACGCAGTATTTT
>.|.|12|TRBV20-1|TRBJ2-3
CSAGDGRDTQYF
TGCAGTGCTGGGGACGGACGGGATACGCAGTATTTT
>TRBD2|few|19|TRBV19|TRBJ2-5
CASSVYGETSGTIQETQYF
TGTGCCAGTAGTGTATATGGCGAGACTAGCGGAACTATCCAAGAGACCCAGTACTTC
>.|.|12|TRBV5-3|TRBJ2-7
CARSTLHLEQYF
TGTGCCAGAAGCACCCTTCATCTCGAGCAGTACTTC
>TRBD1|many|13|TRBV28|TRBJ2-7
CASSLRGPYEQYF
TGTGCCAGCAGTTTAAGGGGGCCCTACGAGCAGTACTTC
>TRBD2|many|14|TRBV4-1|TRBJ2-1
CASSGGGPYNEQFF
TGCGCCAGCAGTGGCGGGGGGCCATACAATGAGCAGTTCTTC
>TRBD1|.|14|TRBV7-6|TRBJ2-3
CASRRGQGTDTQYF
TGTGCCAGCAGGAGAGGACAGGGCACAGATACGCAGTATTTT
>.|.|15|TRBV3-1|TRBJ2-3
CASSQVGDGADTQYF
TGTGCCAGCAGCCAAGTTGGGGATGGAGCAGATACGCAGTATTTT
>.|.|13|TRBV16|TRBJ1-4
CASRPAGNEKLFF
TGTGCCAGCAGACCCGCCGGTAATGAAAAACTGTTTTTT